These 15 T cell receptor beta chains share one sample of origin, sequenced in a study of Graves' ophthalmopathy and Graves' hyperthyroidism. Amplified TCR beta CDR3 regions were obtained using RNA transcripts as template. HTBI primers primed a first-round RT-PCR, and a second-round multiplex PCR followed. Each CDR3 protein is one row after TCRdb ran MiXCR on the multiplex PCR reads. The sample holds over a million distinct CDR3 sequences, 35% to 45% seen once. Sequencing input: peripheral blood or thyroid tissue (not recorded which). These TCRs come from an adult man with Graves' hyperthyroidism.

This clonotype was seen ten or more times. V and J are TRBV27 and TRBJ1-6; D uncertain. The ends were cut back, 3 bases at V and 9 bases at J, with 18 bases in the middle. The CDR3 contains 16 residues. Germline CDR1 and CDR2: MNHEY and SMNVEV (reference sequence). The CDR3: CASSFAGSRRSSPLHF. The CDR3 nucleotides read TGTGCCAGCAGTTTTGCGGGGTCACGGCGTAGTTCACCCCTCCACTTT.

This clonotype was observed a few times. The V gene is TRBV10-2, the J gene TRBJ2-7, with D uncertain. V was shortened by 4 bases and J by 1 base, with 11 bases between the two germline ends. Germline-derived CDR1 and CDR2 are WSHSY and SAAADI. The CDR3 runs 14 residues. The CDR3 protein is CASSARLGSYEQYF. CDR3 DNA: TGCGCCAGCAGTGCGCGGTTAGGTTCCTACGAGCAGTACTTC.

Details on this clonotype: This may be a read error: a much more frequent sequence differs by one nucleotide. V usage is TRBV7-8 and J usage is TRBJ1-2; no definite D call. Germline loops: CDR1 SGHVS, CDR2 FQNEAQ. This CDR3 is 16 amino acids long. CDR3 coding DNA: TGTGCCAGCAGCGGGTCTCCGGCTACTCATAACTATGGCGACACCTTC. Residues: CASSGSPATHNYGDTF.

The chain has TRBV10-1 and TRBJ2-5, with a possible D match to TRBD1 (6 bases). Trimming took 6 bases from V and 5 from J, leaving 25 bases between them. The germline V gene encodes CDR1 WNHNN and CDR2 SYGVQD (reference sequence). CDR3 length equals 17 residues. The CDR3: CASSHRRARQVAETQYF. The CDR3 coding sequence is TGCGCCAGCAGCCACCGAAGAGCACGACAGGTGGCGGAGACCCAGTACTTC.

The chain is built from TRBV20-1 and TRBJ1-1, with D unclear. The CDR3 consists of 14 residues. Trimming took 6 bases from V and 5 from J, leaving 19 bases between them. Germline V gene sequence: CDR1 DFQATT, CDR2 SNEGSKA (reference sequence). This CDR3 reads CSALAAPRGTEAFF. The CDR3, as DNA: TGCAGTGCACTAGCGGCGCCTAGAGGGACTGAAGCTTTCTTT.

This clonotype was counted only a few times. The rearrangement joins TRBV20-1 to TRBJ2-5; TRBD2 matches at 7 bases. J gave up 4 bases and V 1 base, and 15 bases lay outside the gene matches. The CDR3 sequence is 17 residues long. Germline CDR1 is DFQATT and CDR2 is SNEGSKA (reference sequence). CDR3 sequence reads: CSARVASGNPGVETQYF. The CDR3 nucleotides are TGCAGTGCTAGAGTGGCTAGCGGTAACCCAGGAGTAGAGACCCAGTACTTC.

This clonotype appeared many times. The chain joins TRBV19 to TRBJ1-1; D remains unclear. Germline V gene sequence: CDR1 LNHDA, CDR2 SQIVND (reference sequence). The CDR3 covers 18 residues. V lost 0 bases and J lost 0, with 17 bases in between. DNA for the CDR3: TGTGCCAGTAGTATAGACCCCCCCGCAGGAGGATTGAACACTGAAGCTTTCTTT. Its protein product is CASSIDPPAGGLNTEAFF. Using reference TRBV19 and TRBJ1-1 for the parts outside the CDR3, the full variable domain is DGGITQSPKYLFRKEGQNVTLSCEQNLNHDAMYWYRQDPGQGLRLIYYSQIVNDFQKGDIAEGYSVSREKKESFPLTVTSAQKNPTAFYLCASSIDPPAGGLNTEAFFGQGTRLTVV.

In its sample, this clonotype was seen many times. The rearrangement links TRBV7-9 to TRBJ1-1, with D unclear. Trimming left V 5 bases short and J 4 bases short, with 11 bases between. Germline V gene lookup returns CDR1 SEHNR and CDR2 FQNEAQ (reference sequence). The CDR3 loop spans 13 amino acids. CDR3 sequence reads: CASSPQEGTEAFF. CDR3 nucleotides: TGTGCCAGCAGCCCCCAAGAAGGCACTGAAGCTTTCTTT.

The table lists this clonotype with a few counts. The chain joins TRBV5-1 to TRBJ2-5, with TRBD1 matching 7 bases. Unmatched junction bases numbered 12, after V lost 3 bases and J lost 7 bases. The CDR3 contains 15 residues. Germline V gene sequence: CDR1 SGHRS, CDR2 YFSETQ. The DNA for the CDR3 is TGCGCCAGCAGCTCTGTTCCAGGGGGATATGGGACCCAGTACTTC. Encoded protein: CASSSVPGGYGTQYF.

In this sample, this clonotype turned up many times. The chain combines TRBV9 with TRBJ1-1; 7 bases are a match to TRBD1. There are 13 residues in the CDR3. Germline V lookup: CDR1 SGDLS, CDR2 YYNGEE. V shed 0 bases and J 11 bases; nucleotides not matched to a gene: 7. CDR3 in amino acids: CASSVVGQGVAFF. The CDR3 coding sequence is TGTGCCAGCAGCGTAGTTGGTCAGGGGGTGGCTTTCTTT.

This clonotype was observed a handful of times. Because the CDR3 is missing its conserved closing phenylalanine or tryptophan, this is likely a read error. It is unclear where the CDR3 begins or ends on the DNA, so no DNA is shown, and the CDR3 is as TCRdb lists it. This sequence joins TRBV5-1 and TRBJ1-4; the table's D gene call, TRBD1, was not cross checked with the DNA. The CDR3 is 10 amino acids long, termini counted. Germline values: CDR1 SGHRS, CDR2 YFSETQ. The CDR3 sequence is CASSLDRGVY.

This clonotype was found a few times. This chain joins TRBV6-6 and TRBJ1-3, with no clear D. The CDR3 is 17 residues long. CDR1 and CDR2 from the germline V gene are MNHNY and SVGAGI (reference sequence). Trimming shortened V by 8 bases and J by 2 bases, and 22 bases separated the two germline ends. The CDR3 DNA reads TGTGCCAGCGTCAGTTTGGGTGAATTACTTGCTGGAAACACCATATATTTT. It is translated as CASVSLGELLAGNTIYF.

This clonotype was seen many times. This chain uses TRBV10-3 with TRBJ2-7; maybe TRBD1 (6 bases). The CDR3 has 16 residues. The germline CDR1 and CDR2 sequences are ENHRY and SYGVKD. V was trimmed by 1 base and J by 0 bases, leaving 13 bases between them. The CDR3 spells CAISEFFETGSYEQYF. For the CDR3, the DNA is TGTGCCATCAGTGAGTTTTTCGAGACAGGCTCCTACGAGCAGTACTTC.

This clonotype was observed at least ten times. This chain connects TRBV7-9 to TRBJ2-5, with D perhaps TRBD2 (5 bases). Germline V gene sequence: CDR1 SEHNR, CDR2 FQNEAQ (reference sequence). V lost 1 base and J 4 bases, leaving 10 bases between the germline ends. The CDR3 has 14 residues. CDR3 sequence: CASSLGGLAETQYF. CDR3 in DNA: TGTGCCAGCAGCTTAGGTGGACTGGCAGAGACCCAGTACTTC.

This clonotype came up many times. The chain uses TRBV2 and TRBJ2-7; D is uncertain. There are 15 residues in the CDR3. V was cut by 7 bases and J by 5 bases, with 21 bases left in between. CDR1 and CDR2 from the germline V gene are SNHLY and FYNNEI. CDR3 loop: CASTPSPQDPDEQYF. The CDR3 DNA follows: TGTGCCAGCACCCCTTCTCCCCAGGACCCCGACGAGCAGTACTTC. Full variable domain (missing parts from reference TRBV2 and TRBJ2-7): EPEVTQTPSHQVTQMGQEVILRCVPISNHLYFYWYRQILGQKVEFLVSFYNNEISEKSEIFDDQFSVERPDGSNFTLKIRSTKLEDSAMYFCASTPSPQDPDEQYFGPGTRLTVT.